The next 25 T cell receptor beta chains were all read from a single sample in a study of CD8 T cells in ankylosing spondylitis (dated by TCRdb to 2015 to 2018). Library creation used 5' RACE. The sequencing machine was an Illumina HiSeq 2500. The public reads were quality trimmed at Q25 with fastp and then assembled into clones with MiXCR by TCRdb, keeping productive beta chains. CDR3 protein sequences are deduplicated, and each keeps its most common genes and DNA. The sample has about 220,000 distinct CDR3 sequences on record, about 26% of them singletons. The top ten clones comprise under 8% of the sample. Sequencing was carried out using blood, either unsorted or a sorted T cell fraction (not recorded which). The origin of the receptors is a male donor with ankylosing spondylitis or in good health (not recorded which).

This clonotype was detected ten times or more. J is TRBJ1-1 and V is TRBV7-3, with D hard to call. V lost 5 bases and J 3 bases, leaving 13 bases between the germline ends. The CDR3 is 14 residues long. CDR1 is SGHTA, CDR2 FQGTGA, per germline. CDR3 nucleotides: TGTGCCAGCAGCCCCTCGAGTAGGGACACTGAAGCTTTCTTT. It translates to CASSPSSRDTEAFF.

The V call is TRBV20-1, the J call TRBJ2-5, with D unclear. This CDR3 has 12 amino acids. V lost 3 bases to trimming and J lost 0 bases, with 5 bases between them. The germline V gene encodes CDR1 DFQATT and CDR2 SNEGSKA (reference sequence). CDR3 DNA: TGCAGTGCTAGTAACAACCAAGAGACCCAGTACTTC. It encodes CSASNNQETQYF.

This clonotype was recorded many times. This chain joins TRBV5-4 and TRBJ2-7, with 10 bases lining up with TRBD2. V was clipped by 3 bases and J by 12 bases; unmatched bases: 9. Germline-derived CDR1 and CDR2 are SGHNT and YYREEE (reference sequence). CDR3 length: 13 amino acids. CDR3 in DNA: TGTGCCAGCAGCTCGGAGCGGGAGGGCCTATTGTACTTC. Residues: CASSSEREGLLYF.

J is TRBJ1-4 and V is TRBV25-1; D possibly corresponds to TRBD1 (6 bases). V dropped 7 bases and J dropped 3 bases, with 12 bases sitting between them. The CDR3 runs 14 residues. CDR1 is MGHDK, CDR2 SYGVNS, per germline. CDR3 coding DNA: TGTGCCAGCACCCCAAGGGGGTCTAATGAAAAACTGTTTTTT. Residues: CASTPRGSNEKLFF.

The chain is built from TRBV20-1 and TRBJ2-7; TRBD1 aligns across 7 bases. With V trimmed by 1 base and J by 2 bases, 5 bases remained unmatched. CDR3 length: 14 residues. Germline V gene data show CDR1 as DFQATT and CDR2 as SNEGSKA (reference sequence). The CDR3 DNA sequence: TGCAGTGCTAGAGGGACAGGCTTTCCCTACGAGCAGTACTTC. Translating gives CSARGTGFPYEQYF.

Details on this clonotype: Being one base from a much bigger clone, this may be a read error. The rearrangement uses TRBV2 and TRBJ2-6; no reliable D call. Trimming cost V 4 bases and J 2 bases, with 9 bases left between them. This CDR3 is 15 amino acids long. Germline V lookup: CDR1 SNHLY, CDR2 FYNNEI. The chain's CDR3 is CASSGIIPGANVLTF. CDR3 coding DNA: TGTGCCAGCAGTGGCATTATCCCTGGGGCCAACGTCCTGACTTTC. Using reference TRBV2 and TRBJ2-6 for the parts outside the CDR3, the full variable domain is EPEVTQTPSHQVTQMGQEVILRCVPISNHLYFYWYRQILGQKVEFLVSFYNNEISEKSEIFDDQFSVERPDGSNFTLKIRSTKLEDSAMYFCASSGIIPGANVLTFGAGSRLTVL.

This clonotype was detected only a few times. The rearrangement uses TRBV7-3 and TRBJ2-1; 8 bases agree with TRBD2. CDR1 is SGHTA and CDR2 is FQGTGA in the germline V gene. The CDR3 loop spans 13 amino acids. J gave up 7 bases and V 3 bases, and 2 bases lay outside the gene matches. CDR3 sequence: CASSFLAGNEQFF. Written as DNA, the CDR3 is TGTGCCAGCAGCTTCCTAGCGGGTAATGAGCAGTTCTTC.

This clonotype appeared once. The chain combines TRBV29-1 with TRBJ2-5; 8 bases are shared with TRBD2. The CDR3 loop spans 15 amino acids. Germline V gives CDR1 SQVTM, CDR2 ANQGSEA. Trimming took 5 bases from V and 2 from J; bases not matched to a gene: 10. CDR3 protein: CSVSPGTSIQETQYF. In DNA form, the CDR3 reads TGCAGCGTTAGCCCCGGGACTAGTATTCAAGAGACCCAGTACTTC.

Ten or more counts support this clonotype. This sequence joins TRBV12-3 or TRBV12-4 and TRBJ2-5; 14 bases align to TRBD2. J lost 14 bases, V lost 7 bases, and 12 bases had no gene match. CDR3 length equals 14 residues. CDR3 sequence: CASMWTSGRLDQYF. In DNA form, the CDR3 reads TGTGCCAGCATGTGGACTAGCGGGAGGCTCGATCAATACTTC.

This clonotype has a count of ten or more. The chain links TRBV12-3 or TRBV12-4 to TRBJ1-4; 10 bases are a match to TRBD1. The CDR3 has 13 residues. V shed 7 bases and J 10 bases; nucleotides not matched to a gene: 6. The CDR3 protein is CASTWTGGGKLFF. The CDR3 nucleotides read TGTGCCAGCACCTGGACAGGGGGTGGAAAACTGTTTTTT.

This clonotype was seen a few times. The rearrangement links TRBV4-3 to TRBJ1-6; D possibly corresponds to TRBD1 (5 bases). V was cut by 0 bases and J by 10 bases, with 13 bases left in between. The CDR3 has 15 residues. CDR1 LGHNA and CDR2 YSLEER come from the germline V gene. The CDR3 is CASSQESQGGSPLHF. The CDR3 DNA reads TGCGCCAGCAGCCAAGAGAGTCAGGGTGGCTCACCCCTCCACTTT.

The V gene is TRBV29-1, the J gene TRBJ2-3; a weak D match, TRBD1 (5 bases). The CDR3 is 12 residues long. Trimming took 4 bases from V and 4 from J, leaving 9 bases between them. Germline assignment: CDR1 SQVTM and CDR2 ANQGSEA. CDR3 sequence (DNA): TGCAGCGTTGTTGGGGCAGCAGATACGCAGTATTTT. This gives the protein CSVVGAADTQYF.

This chain uses TRBV20-1 with TRBJ2-7, with unresolved D. The CDR3 has 11 residues. Trimming pared 3 bases from V and 0 bases from J, leaving 3 bases between. The germline gives CDR1 DFQATT, CDR2 SNEGSKA (reference sequence). The CDR3 sequence: CSARVSYEQYF. CDR3 nucleotide sequence: TGCAGTGCTAGGGTCTCCTACGAGCAGTACTTC.

The chain is built from TRBV5-1 and TRBJ2-5; 13 bases are a match to TRBD2. V shed 4 bases, J shed 1 base, and the junction held 10 bases outside the gene matches. Germline CDR1 reads SGHRS; CDR2 reads YFSETQ. The CDR3 spans 18 residues. In DNA, the CDR3 is TGCGCCAGCAGCCAAACGAGGGGACTAGCGGGAACCCAAGAGACCCAGTACTTC. Its protein product is CASSQTRGLAGTQETQYF.

This clonotype was seen many times. The rearrangement uses TRBV5-6 and TRBJ2-3; 8 nucleotides line up with TRBD2. V was clipped by 4 bases and J by 0 bases; unmatched bases: 4. From germline, CDR1 is SGHDT and CDR2 YYEEEE. The CDR3 contains 15 residues. The CDR3 is CASSRGLVSTDTQYF. In DNA form, the CDR3 reads TGTGCCAGCAGCCGGGGACTAGTGAGCACAGATACGCAGTATTTT.

This clonotype was recorded at least ten times. This chain links TRBV4-3 with TRBJ2-3; the D gene could be TRBD1 or TRBD2 (5 bases each). The CDR3 has 17 amino acids. Germline CDR1 LGHNA, CDR2 YSLEER. Trimming took 0 bases from V and 2 from J, leaving 15 bases between them. The chain's CDR3 is CASSQDGTRSDTDTQYF. CDR3 nucleotide sequence: TGCGCCAGCAGCCAAGATGGGACCCGAAGCGACACAGATACGCAGTATTTT.

This clonotype was counted at least ten times. The chain uses TRBV5-1 and TRBJ2-1; the D is unclear. With 0 bases removed from V and 8 bases from J, the gap between germline ends came to 9 bases. The germline gives CDR1 SGHRS, CDR2 YFSETQ. This CDR3 has 13 amino acids. The CDR3: CASSLAQFHEQFF. CDR3 DNA: TGCGCCAGCAGCTTGGCACAGTTCCATGAGCAGTTCTTC. The variable domain in full, with the rest retrieved from reference TRBV5-1 and TRBJ2-1, is KAGVTQTPRYLIKTRGQQVTLSCSPISGHRSVSWYQQTPGQGLQFLFEYFSETQRNKGNFPGRFSGRQFSNSRSEMNVSTLELGDSALYLCASSLAQFHEQFFGPGTRLTVL.

This clonotype was observed a handful of times. The V and J genes are TRBV29-1 and TRBJ2-5, with 8 bases lining up with TRBD1. The CDR3 is 12 amino acids. Germline CDR1 SQVTM, CDR2 ANQGSEA. The V and J ends lost 6 bases and 4 bases, in that order; junction bases with no gene match: 4. The CDR3 here is CSVLTGGETQYF. The CDR3, as DNA: TGCAGCGTCTTAACAGGGGGAGAGACCCAGTACTTC. Together with reference TRBV29-1 and TRBJ2-5, the CDR3 gives the full variable domain: SAVISQKPSRDICQRGTSLTIQCQVDSQVTMMFWYRQQPGQSLTLIATANQGSEATYESGFVIDKFPISRPNLTFSTLTVSNMSPEDSSIYLCSVLTGGETQYFGPGTRLLVL.

This clonotype came up many times. The genes are TRBV5-1 and TRBJ2-3, with 12 bases aligning to TRBD2. CDR1 is SGHRS and CDR2 is YFSETQ in the germline V gene. V shed 4 bases, J shed 4 bases, and the junction held 7 bases outside the gene matches. The CDR3 is 16 residues long. The CDR3 coding sequence is TGCGCCAGCAGCCCCGGGACTAGCGGGTTCGCAGATACGCAGTATTTT. Translating gives CASSPGTSGFADTQYF.

This clonotype was recorded many times. The CDR3 region is CASSTDGYGYTF. CDR3 DNA: TGTGCCAGCAGTACGGACGGATATGGCTACACCTTC. This chain uses TRBV6-1 with TRBJ1-2; D is unresolved. The CDR3 runs to 12 residues. The V gene's germline CDR1 is MNHNS and CDR2 SASEGT. The germline V and J ends were trimmed by 5 bases and 5 bases, with 9 bases remaining between them.

This clonotype was found a few times. The chain joins TRBV20-1 to TRBJ1-3, with a tentative D call TRBD1 (5 bases). The CDR3 has 13 residues. The germline CDR1 and CDR2 sequences are DFQATT and SNEGSKA (reference sequence). Trimming removed 3 bases from V and 1 base from J, with 7 bases in between. This CDR3 is CSARAGSGNTIYF. The CDR3 DNA reads TGCAGTGCTAGGGCAGGGTCTGGAAACACCATATATTTT.

This clonotype was counted many times. The J gene is TRBJ2-7, the V gene TRBV12-3 or TRBV12-4; 9 bases are a match to TRBD2. The CDR3 runs to 14 residues. V dropped 0 bases and J dropped 7; count of bases not matched to a gene: 4. CDR3 DNA sequence: TGTGCCAGCAGTTTAGCTAGCGGGAGAGGTGAGCAGTACTTC. Its protein is CASSLASGRGEQYF.

The sample holds many counts of this clonotype. The chain joins TRBV29-1 to TRBJ1-1, with 7 bases lining up with TRBD1. CDR1 and CDR2 from the germline V gene are SQVTM and ANQGSEA. The CDR3 extends over 12 amino acids. V gave up 5 bases and J gave up 4 bases; unmatched junction bases: 4. CDR3 amino acids: CSVYRGPTEAFF. For the CDR3, the DNA is TGCAGCGTTTACAGGGGCCCCACTGAAGCTTTCTTT.

This clonotype was counted ten times or more. The rearrangement links TRBV18 to TRBJ2-7; TRBD1 aligns across 7 bases. Germline assignment: CDR1 KGHSH and CDR2 LQKENI. V trimming: 1 base; J trimming: 6 bases; junction bases outside the gene matches: 6. This CDR3 region has 14 residues. The CDR3 sequence: CASSPQGAAIEQYF. CDR3 nucleotide sequence: TGTGCCAGCTCACCACAGGGGGCCGCCATCGAGCAGTACTTC.

This clonotype was detected many times. The gene calls are TRBV5-1 and TRBJ1-1, with 8 bases lining up with TRBD1. Germline CDR1 SGHRS, CDR2 YFSETQ. The CDR3 covers 14 residues. V was clipped by 2 bases and J by 5 bases; unmatched bases: 5. The CDR3 nucleotides are TGCGCCAGCAGCTTCGACAGGGGAGGTACTGAAGCTTTCTTT. Residues: CASSFDRGGTEAFF.